The present T cell receptor beta chain was sequenced within a study of blood T cell repertoires in COVID-19. Study overall: Sources were T cells, B-cell-depleted T cells, or PBMCs; the material itself was cDNA or gDNA.

Authors' methods: By means of reference gene primer amplification, nucleated cell counts were estimated. Assay used: immunoSEQ multiplex PCR; TCRdb lists only in-frame clones, some missing. The V and J calls and clone size come from that table; D and trimming were worked out from the DNA. This table has some 210,000 clones, over 70% appearing once. V gave up 6 bases and J gave up 1 base, with 9 bases separating them. The CDR3 runs 13 residues. Germline V gene data show CDR1 as KGHSH and CDR2 as LQKENI. The receptor comes from a man over 45 with active or convalescent COVID-19. The chain links TRBV18 to TRBJ2-5, with D possibly matching TRBD2 (5 bases). Material: peripheral blood. In DNA, the CDR3 is TGTGCCAGCTCGGGGAGTATCCAAGAGACCCAGTACTTC. As protein: CASSGSIQETQYF.